This TCR beta chain originates from a study of shared clonotypes between healthy human individuals. There were only Caucasian adults among the donors, and all lived in Nashville, Tennessee. The length of the CDR3 is 15 residues. Germline loops: CDR1 SEHNR, CDR2 FQNEAQ (reference sequence). Replicate PCRs for sorted subsets used 200 ng DNA; this equaled 25,000 to 30,000 T cell genomes. In the original workflow: From ImmunoSEQ came sequences covering only the junction and carrying no quality scores, so filtering differed. Using immunoSEQ multiplex PCR, the repertoire was profiled, and TCRdb retains in-frame clones only, with some absent. V and J calls and clone size are copied from that table; D and trimming were computed from the DNA. This table holds about 2.3 million clones, 85% to 95% found once. Turning to this clone: One junction end does not reproduce the germline sequence, and a read error may be involved.

This TCR was recovered from a man between 18 and 35 years old in good health. Some clones in this sample may be carry-over from other donors' samples. Source material: naive CD4+ T cells from PBMCs. Subset given: CD45RA+ positively selected. The rearrangement links TRBV7-9 to TRBJ1-2; a weak D match, TRBD1 (5 bases). CDR3 nucleotides: TGTGCCAGCAGCCTAGCAGACAGCCTCCCTCGTGGCTACACCTTC. This sequence encodes CASSLADSLPRGYTF. Full variable domain (outside the CDR3, taken from reference TRBV7-9 and TRBJ1-2): DTGVSQNPRHKITKRGQNVTFRCDPISEHNRLYWYRQTLGQGPEFLTYFQNEAQLEKSRLLSDRFSAERPKGSFSTLEIQRTEQGDSAMYLCASSLADSLPRGYTFGSGTRLTVV.